This TCR beta chain was documented in a study of shared clonotypes between healthy human individuals. V gave up 4 bases and J gave up 6 bases; unmatched junction bases: 13. The CDR3 sequence is 17 residues long. CDR1 is SGHTA and CDR2 is FQGTGA in the germline V gene. Clones were sequenced by immunoSEQ multiplex PCR, and TCRdb holds only the in-frame ones, with some missing. The data show hundreds of thousands of clones, more than 60% seen once. Donors, healthy HIV-negative adults, lacked recent acute infections or vaccinations. The study drew all its donors from Caucasian adults living in Nashville, Tennessee. The authors divided CD4+ cells into CD45RA+ naive and CD45RA-negative memory subsets.

The chain employs TRBV7-3 and TRBJ2-3, with TRBD2 matching over 10 bases. This receptor was taken from a man aged 30 to 39 in good health. The specimen was memory CD4+ T cells sorted from blood. Subset in this sample: CD45RA-negative fraction. The CDR3 DNA reads TGTGCCAGCAGCTCGCAACCGTTAGCGGGAGGTTTTGATACGCAGTATTTT. This translates into CASSSQPLAGGFDTQYF.